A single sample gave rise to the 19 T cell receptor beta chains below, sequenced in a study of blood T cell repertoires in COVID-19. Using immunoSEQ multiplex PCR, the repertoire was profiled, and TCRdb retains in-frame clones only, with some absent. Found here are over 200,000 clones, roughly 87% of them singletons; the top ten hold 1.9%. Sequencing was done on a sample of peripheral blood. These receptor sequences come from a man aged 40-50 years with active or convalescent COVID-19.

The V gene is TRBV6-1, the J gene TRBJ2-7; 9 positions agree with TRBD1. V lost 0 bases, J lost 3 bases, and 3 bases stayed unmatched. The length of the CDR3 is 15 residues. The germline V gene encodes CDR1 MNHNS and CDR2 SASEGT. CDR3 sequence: CASSEAPGQGYEQYF. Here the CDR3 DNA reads TGTGCCAGCAGTGAAGCGCCGGGACAGGGCTACGAGCAGTACTTC.

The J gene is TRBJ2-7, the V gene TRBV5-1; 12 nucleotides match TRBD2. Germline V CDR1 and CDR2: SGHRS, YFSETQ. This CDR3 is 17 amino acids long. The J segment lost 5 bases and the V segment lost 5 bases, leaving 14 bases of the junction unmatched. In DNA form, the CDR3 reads TGCGCCAGCAGTTGGAGTGGACTAGCGGGATTTTTGAACGAGCAGTACTTC. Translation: CASSWSGLAGFLNEQYF.

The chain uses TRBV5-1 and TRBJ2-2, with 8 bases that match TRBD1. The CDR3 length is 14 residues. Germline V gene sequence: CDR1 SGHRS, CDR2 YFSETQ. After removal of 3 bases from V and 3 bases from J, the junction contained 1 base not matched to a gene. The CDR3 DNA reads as TGCGCCAGCAGCTGGGGACAGGACACCGGGGAGCTGTTTTTT. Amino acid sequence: CASSWGQDTGELFF. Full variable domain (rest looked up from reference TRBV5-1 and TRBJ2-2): KAGVTQTPRYLIKTRGQQVTLSCSPISGHRSVSWYQQTPGQGLQFLFEYFSETQRNKGNFPGRFSGRQFSNSRSEMNVSTLELGDSALYLCASSWGQDTGELFFGEGSRLTVL.

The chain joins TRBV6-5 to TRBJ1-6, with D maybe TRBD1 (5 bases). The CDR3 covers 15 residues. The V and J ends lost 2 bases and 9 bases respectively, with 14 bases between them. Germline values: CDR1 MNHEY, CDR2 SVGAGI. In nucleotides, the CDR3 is TGTGCCAGCAGTTACCTATACAGGTTGGGTTCACCCCTCCACTTT. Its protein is CASSYLYRLGSPLHF.

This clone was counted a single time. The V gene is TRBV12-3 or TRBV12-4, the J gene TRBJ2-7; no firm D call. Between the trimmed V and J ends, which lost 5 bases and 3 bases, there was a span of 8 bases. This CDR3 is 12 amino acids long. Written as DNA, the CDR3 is TGTGCCAGCAGTATCACCAGCTACGAGCAGTACTTC. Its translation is CASSITSYEQYF.

CDR3 region: CALRGRQGSYGYTF. The DNA of the CDR3 is TGTGCCCTCCGAGGCCGACAGGGGTCGTATGGCTACACCTTC. The chain carries TRBV10-3 and TRBJ1-2; 8 positions match TRBD1. Germline CDR1 reads ENHRY; CDR2 reads SYGVKD. The junction had 13 bases not matched to a gene; V was cut back by 11 bases and J by 5 bases. The CDR3 runs to 14 residues.

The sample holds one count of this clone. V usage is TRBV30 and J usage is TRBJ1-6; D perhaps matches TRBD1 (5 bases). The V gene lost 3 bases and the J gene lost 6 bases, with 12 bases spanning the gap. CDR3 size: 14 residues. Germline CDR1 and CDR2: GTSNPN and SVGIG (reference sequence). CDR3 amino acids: CAWSLGAANSPLHF. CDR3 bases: TGTGCCTGGAGCTTAGGGGCCGCTAATTCACCCCTCCACTTT. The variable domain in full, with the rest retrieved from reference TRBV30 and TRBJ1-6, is SQTIHQWPATLVQPVGSPLSLECTVEGTSNPNLYWYRQAAGRGLQLLFYSVGIGQISSEVPQNLSASRPQDRQFILSSKKLLLSDSGFYLCAWSLGAANSPLHFGNGTRLTVT.

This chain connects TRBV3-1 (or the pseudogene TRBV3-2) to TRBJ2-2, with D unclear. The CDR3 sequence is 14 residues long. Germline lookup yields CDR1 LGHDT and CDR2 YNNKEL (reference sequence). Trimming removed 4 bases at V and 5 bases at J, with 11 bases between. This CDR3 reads CASSRQAVTGELFF. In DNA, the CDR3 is TGTGCCAGCAGCCGCCAGGCCGTGACCGGGGAGCTGTTTTTT.

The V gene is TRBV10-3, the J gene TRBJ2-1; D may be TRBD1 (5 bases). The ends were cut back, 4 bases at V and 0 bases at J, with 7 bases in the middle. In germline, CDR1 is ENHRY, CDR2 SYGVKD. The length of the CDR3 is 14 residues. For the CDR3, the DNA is TGTGCCATCAGTGCCCAGGGCTCCTACAATGAGCAGTTCTTC. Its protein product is CAISAQGSYNEQFF.

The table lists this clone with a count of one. The CDR3 nucleotides are TGTGCCAGCAGTGGAGGACAGGGGCCCTTTTATCAGTCCTACGAGCAGTACTTC. Its protein product is CASSGGQGPFYQSYEQYF. The chain recombines TRBV6-1 with TRBJ2-7; 9 nucleotides line up with TRBD1. The V and J ends lost 4 bases and 1 base, in that order; junction bases with no gene match: 14. Germline CDR1 and CDR2: MNHNS and SASEGT. This CDR3 has 18 residues.

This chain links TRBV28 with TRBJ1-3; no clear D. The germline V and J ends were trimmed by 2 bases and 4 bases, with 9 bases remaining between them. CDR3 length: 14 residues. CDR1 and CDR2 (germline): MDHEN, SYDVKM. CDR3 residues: CASSLEREGNTIYF. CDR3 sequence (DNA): TGTGCCAGCAGTTTAGAGAGGGAAGGAAACACCATATATTTT.

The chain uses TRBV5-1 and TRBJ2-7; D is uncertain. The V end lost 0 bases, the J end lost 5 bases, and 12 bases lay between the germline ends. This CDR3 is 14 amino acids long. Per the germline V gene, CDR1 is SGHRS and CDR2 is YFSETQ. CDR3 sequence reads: CASSLVPIPDEQYF. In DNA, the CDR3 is TGCGCCAGCAGCTTGGTTCCTATCCCCGACGAGCAGTACTTC.

The CDR3 region is CASSLESSFFKETQYF. CDR3 in DNA: TGTGCCAGCAGCTTAGAATCTAGCTTTTTTAAAGAGACCCAGTACTTC. The chain links TRBV11-2 to TRBJ2-5; weak D call: TRBD2 (5 bases). The V gene lost 0 bases and the J gene lost 3 bases, with 14 bases spanning the gap. The length of the CDR3 is 16 residues. Germline-derived CDR1 and CDR2 are SGHAT and FQNNGV.

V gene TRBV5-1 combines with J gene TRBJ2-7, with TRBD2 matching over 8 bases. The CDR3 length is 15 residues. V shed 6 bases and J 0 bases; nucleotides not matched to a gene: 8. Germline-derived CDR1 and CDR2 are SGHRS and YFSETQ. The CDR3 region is CASNLLADSSYEQYF. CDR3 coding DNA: TGCGCCAGCAATCTACTAGCGGACAGCTCCTACGAGCAGTACTTC.

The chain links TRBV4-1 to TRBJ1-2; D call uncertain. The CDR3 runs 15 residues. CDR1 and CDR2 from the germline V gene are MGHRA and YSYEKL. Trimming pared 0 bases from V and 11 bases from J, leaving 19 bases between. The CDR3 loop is CASSQDIGVSLRYTF. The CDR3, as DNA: TGCGCCAGCAGCCAAGACATAGGAGTATCATTGAGGTACACCTTC.

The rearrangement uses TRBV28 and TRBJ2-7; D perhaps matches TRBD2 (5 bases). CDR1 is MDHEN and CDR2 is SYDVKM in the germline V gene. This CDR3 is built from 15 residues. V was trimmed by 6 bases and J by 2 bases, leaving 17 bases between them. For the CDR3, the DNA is TGTGCCAGCAGCCTTATGGGGAGCACCACCTACGAGCAGTACTTC. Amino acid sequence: CASSLMGSTTYEQYF. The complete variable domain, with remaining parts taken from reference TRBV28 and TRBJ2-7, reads DVKVTQSSRYLVKRTGEKVFLECVQDMDHENMFWYRQDPGLGLRLIYFSYDVKMKEKGDIPEGYSVSREKKERFSLILESASTNQTSMYLCASSLMGSTTYEQYFGPGTRLTVT.

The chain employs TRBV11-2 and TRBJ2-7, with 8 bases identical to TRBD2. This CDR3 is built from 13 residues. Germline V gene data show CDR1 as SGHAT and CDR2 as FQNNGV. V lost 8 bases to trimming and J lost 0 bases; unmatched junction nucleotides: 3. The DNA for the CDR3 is TGTGCCAGCCGGGGGGGCGACTCCTACGAGCAGTACTTC. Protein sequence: CASRGGDSYEQYF.

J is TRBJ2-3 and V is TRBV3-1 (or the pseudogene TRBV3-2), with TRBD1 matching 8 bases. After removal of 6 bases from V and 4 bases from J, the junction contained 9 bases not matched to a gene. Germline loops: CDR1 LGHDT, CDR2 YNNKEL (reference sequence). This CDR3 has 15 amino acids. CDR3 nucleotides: TGTGCCAGCAGTCATCCGGGACAGGACGCAGATACGCAGTATTTT. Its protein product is CASSHPGQDADTQYF.

The CDR3 loop is CARSLGGAAQPQHF. The CDR3 DNA reads as TGTGCCAGAAGCTTGGGGGGAGCCGCTCAGCCCCAGCATTTT. The V call is TRBV5-3, the J call TRBJ1-5; D is uncertain. TRBV5-3 is flagged as an ORF with uncertain function. The CDR3 extends over 14 amino acids. Trimming pared 0 bases from V and 6 bases from J, leaving 10 bases between.